The clone carrying this T cell receptor (beta chain) is a singleton in its sample. Its antigen is not known. This CDR3 has 12 residues. Germline assignment: CDR1 SQVTM and CDR2 ANQGSEA. V gave up 4 bases and J gave up 3 bases, with 9 bases separating them. These data come from a study of blood T cells in healthy people across ages. General study points: The unsorted PBMCs prevented any conclusive comparison of naive versus antigen-experienced cells. The diversity estimates, figures obtained from one million T cells, were considered underestimates. Relative to aged donors, long-lived donors carried more naive CD4+ cells and displayed higher diversity.

Sample-barcoded 5' priming and a J-beta primer mix drove a second PCR of roughly 7 to 11 cycles. The authors tagged each cDNA molecule using a template-switch adaptor with 12 random nucleotides. A single record per CDR3 protein comes from TCRdb applying MiXCR to the 5' RACE reads. The sample lists roughly 1.5 million distinct CDR3 sequences, 42% occurring once. The chain uses TRBV29-1 and TRBJ2-5; D is possibly TRBD1 (6 bases). What was sequenced was blood. This clonotype was obtained from a woman between 18 and 29 years old in good health. In DNA, the CDR3 is TGCAGCGTTGGGACAGCTAAAGAGACCCAGTACTTC. Protein product: CSVGTAKETQYF.